Listed below are T cell receptor beta chains from one sample, sequenced in a study of blood T cell repertoires in COVID-19. The assay was immunoSEQ multiplex PCR, and TCRdb's table has in-frame clones only and misses some. The table lists over 45,000 clones, 89% of them singletons. The sequenced sample was peripheral blood. The receptors originated from an older woman with active COVID-19. The CDR3 runs from the conserved cysteine through the conserved F or W. A D gene is named only where the DNA matches it firmly.

v_call,j_call,d_call,cdr3_nt,cdr3_aa
TRBV5-4,TRBJ2-3,TRBD2,TGTGCCAGCAGGCGGACTAGCGGACAAAGCACAGATACGCAGTATTTT,CASRRTSGQSTDTQYF
TRBV7-9,TRBJ2-1,TRBD1,TGTGCCAGCAGCTTAAAGGACAGGGTTTCCAATGAGCAGTTCTTC,CASSLKDRVSNEQFF
TRBV6-5,TRBJ2-7,TRBD1,TGTGCCAGCAGTAGGGACAGGTTGTCCTACGAGCAGTACTTC,CASSRDRLSYEQYF
TRBV6-6,TRBJ2-7,TRBD2,TGTGCCAGCAGTCCAACTTGGACTAGCAATGGCGAGCAGTACTTC,CASSPTWTSNGEQYF
TRBV19,TRBJ2-1,TRBD2,TGTGCCAGTAGTATAGTAAGCGGGGGGCCCTACAATGAGCAGTTCTTC,CASSIVSGGPYNEQFF
TRBV27,TRBJ2-5,TRBD2,TGTGCCAGCAGTTTACGTAGCGGGGAAGAGACCCAGTACTTC,CASSLRSGEETQYF
TRBV7-2,TRBJ1-2,TRBD1,TGTGCCAGCAGCACGGACAGGGGGCTGTTTGGCTACACCTTC,CASSTDRGLFGYTF
TRBV7-9,TRBJ2-3,TRBD1,TGTGCCAGCAGCTTAGGTGGGACAGGGGCTAGCACAGATACGCAGTATTTT,CASSLGGTGASTDTQYF
TRBV7-2,TRBJ1-2,NA,TGTGCCAGCAGCCCGACAGTTATCTATGGCTACACCTTC,CASSPTVIYGYTF
TRBV19,TRBJ1-1,TRBD1,TGTGCCAGTACCCTAGGGGGGTCGGGACAGGGGCTGTCGAACACTGAAGCTTTCTTT,CASTLGGSGQGLSNTEAFF
TRBV19,TRBJ2-2,TRBD1,TGTGCCAGTAGTATGTCAGGGGGCGGGGAGCTGTTTTTT,CASSMSGGGELFF